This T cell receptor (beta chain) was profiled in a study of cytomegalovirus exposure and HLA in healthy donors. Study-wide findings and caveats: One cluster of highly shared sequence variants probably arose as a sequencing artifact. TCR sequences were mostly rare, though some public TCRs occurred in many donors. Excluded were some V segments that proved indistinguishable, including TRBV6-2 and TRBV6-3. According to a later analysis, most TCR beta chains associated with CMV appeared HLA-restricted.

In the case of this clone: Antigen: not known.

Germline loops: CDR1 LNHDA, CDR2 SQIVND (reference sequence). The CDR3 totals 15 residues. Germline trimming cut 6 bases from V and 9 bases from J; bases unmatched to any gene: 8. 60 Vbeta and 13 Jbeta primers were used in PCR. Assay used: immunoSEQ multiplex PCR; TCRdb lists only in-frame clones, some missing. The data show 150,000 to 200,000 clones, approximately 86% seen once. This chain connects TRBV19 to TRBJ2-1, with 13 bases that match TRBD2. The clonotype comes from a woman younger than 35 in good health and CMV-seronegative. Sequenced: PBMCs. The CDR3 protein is CASRLAGGVSGEQFF. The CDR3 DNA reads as TGTGCCAGTAGACTAGCGGGAGGGGTATCAGGTGAGCAGTTCTTC.